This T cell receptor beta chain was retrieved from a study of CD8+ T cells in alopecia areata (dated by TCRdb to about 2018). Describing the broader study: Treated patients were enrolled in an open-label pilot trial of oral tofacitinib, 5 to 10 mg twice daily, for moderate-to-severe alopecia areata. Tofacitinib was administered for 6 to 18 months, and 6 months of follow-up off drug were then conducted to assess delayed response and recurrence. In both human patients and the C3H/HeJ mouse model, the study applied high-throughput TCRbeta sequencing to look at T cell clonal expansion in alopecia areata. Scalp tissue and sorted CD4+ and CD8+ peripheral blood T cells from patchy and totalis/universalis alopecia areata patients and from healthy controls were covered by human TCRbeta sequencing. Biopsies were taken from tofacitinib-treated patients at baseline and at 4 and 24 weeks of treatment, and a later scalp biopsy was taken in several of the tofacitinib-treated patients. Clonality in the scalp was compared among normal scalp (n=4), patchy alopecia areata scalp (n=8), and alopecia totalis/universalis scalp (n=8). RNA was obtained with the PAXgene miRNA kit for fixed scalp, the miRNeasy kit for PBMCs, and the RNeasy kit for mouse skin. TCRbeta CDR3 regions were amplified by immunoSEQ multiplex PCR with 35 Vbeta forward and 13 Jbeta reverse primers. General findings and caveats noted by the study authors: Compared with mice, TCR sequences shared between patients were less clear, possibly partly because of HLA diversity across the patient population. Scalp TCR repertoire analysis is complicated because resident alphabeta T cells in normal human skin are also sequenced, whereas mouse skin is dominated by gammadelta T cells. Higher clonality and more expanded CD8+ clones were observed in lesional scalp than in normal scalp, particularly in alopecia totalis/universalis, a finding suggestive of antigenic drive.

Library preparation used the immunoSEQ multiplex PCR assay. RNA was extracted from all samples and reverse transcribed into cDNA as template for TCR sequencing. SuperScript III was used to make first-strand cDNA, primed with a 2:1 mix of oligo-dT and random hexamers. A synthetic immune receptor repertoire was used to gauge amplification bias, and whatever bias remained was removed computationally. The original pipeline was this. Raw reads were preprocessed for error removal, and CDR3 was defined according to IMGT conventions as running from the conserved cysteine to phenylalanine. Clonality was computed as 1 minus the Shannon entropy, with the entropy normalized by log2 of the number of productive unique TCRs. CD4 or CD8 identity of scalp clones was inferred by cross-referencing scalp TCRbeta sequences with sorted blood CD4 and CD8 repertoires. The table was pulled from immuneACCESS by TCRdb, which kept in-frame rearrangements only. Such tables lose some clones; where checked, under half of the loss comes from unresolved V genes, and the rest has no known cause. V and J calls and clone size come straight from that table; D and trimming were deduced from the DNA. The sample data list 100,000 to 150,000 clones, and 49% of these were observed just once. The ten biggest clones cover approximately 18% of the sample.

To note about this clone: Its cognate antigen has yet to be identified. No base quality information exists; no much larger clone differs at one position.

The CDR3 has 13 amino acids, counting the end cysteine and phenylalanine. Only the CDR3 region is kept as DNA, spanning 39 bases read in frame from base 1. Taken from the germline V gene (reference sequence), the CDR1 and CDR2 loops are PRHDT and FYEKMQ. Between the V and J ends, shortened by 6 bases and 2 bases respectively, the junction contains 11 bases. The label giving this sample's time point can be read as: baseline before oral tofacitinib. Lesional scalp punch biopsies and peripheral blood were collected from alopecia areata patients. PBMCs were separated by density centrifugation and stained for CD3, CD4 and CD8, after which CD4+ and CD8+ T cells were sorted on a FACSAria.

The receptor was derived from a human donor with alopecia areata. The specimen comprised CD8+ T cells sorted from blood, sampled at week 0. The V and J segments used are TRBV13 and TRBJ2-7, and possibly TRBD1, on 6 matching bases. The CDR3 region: CASSSQGTYEQYF. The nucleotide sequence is TGTGCCAGCAGTTCCCAGGGGACCTACGAGCAGTACTTC. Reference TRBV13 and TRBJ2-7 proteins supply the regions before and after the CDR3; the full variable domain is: AAGVIQSPRHLIKEKRETATLKCYPIPRHDTVYWYQQGPGQDPQFLISFYEKMQSDKGSIPDRFSAQQFSDYHSELNMSSLELGDSALYFCASSSQGTYEQYFGPGTRLTVT.